This T cell receptor beta chain was recovered during a study of a mutant IDH1 vaccine in newly diagnosed glioma. Looking at the study overall: Weeks 1, 3, 5, 7, 11, 15, 19 and 23 were when patients received their eight vaccinations. Receipt of radiotherapy, temozolomide, or both preceded the study, and most received both. Study-level findings and limits: Vaccine-induced immune responses were detected in around 92% of patients.

As concerns this clone: The target antigen is unknown.

Sequenced by immunoSEQ multiplex PCR; TCRdb stores in-frame clones only, minus some. The table shows about 40,000 clones, with roughly 80% occurring only once. Time point indicated: week 23, last vaccination. Doses comprised 300 ug of mutant IDH1 20-mer peptide each, plus topical imiquimod. The CDR3 has 15 amino acids. V was shortened by 6 bases and J by 0 bases, with 13 bases between the two germline ends. The specimen was PBMCs, collected from a glioma patient whose treatment included an IDH1 peptide vaccine. The clonotype was recovered from a man aged 45 to 65 with glioma. The chain is built from TRBV5-3 and TRBJ1-5, with D possibly TRBD1 on 6 matching bases. TRBV5-3 is an ORF, with its function uncertain. CDR3 coding DNA: TGTGCCAGAAAAGCCGGGACACTTAGCAATCAGCCCCAGCATTTT. Its translation is CARKAGTLSNQPQHF.